A single T cell receptor (beta chain) is shown here with its context. What it recognizes is unknown. Germline V CDR1 and CDR2: MDHEN, SYDVKM. The ends were cut back, 3 bases at V and 14 bases at J, with 11 bases in the middle. The CDR3 is made up of 11 amino acids. Healthy bone marrow donors made up the cohort. This entry is derived from a study of cytomegalovirus exposure and HLA in healthy donors. Study results and limitations: There were some public TCRs occurring in many donors, but most TCR sequences were rare. The HLA-A and HLA-B alleles of most subjects were reportedly predicted accurately from TCR beta sequences. Among donors in an Asian-associated ancestry cluster, a later analysis reportedly found fewer N-insertions than the roughly 610-donor mean.

It was with 60 Vbeta and 13 Jbeta primers that the PCR ran. Sequenced by immunoSEQ multiplex PCR; TCRdb stores in-frame clones only, minus some. This table has 110,000 or so clones, 74% appearing once. The V and J genes are TRBV28 and TRBJ2-1; TRBD1 is a possible D gene (5 bases). Sequences were obtained from PBMCs. The sequence was collected from a middle-aged woman in good health and CMV-seropositive. The CDR3 region is CASSFQYRKFF. The CDR3 DNA sequence: TGTGCCAGCAGTTTTCAATACAGGAAGTTCTTC.